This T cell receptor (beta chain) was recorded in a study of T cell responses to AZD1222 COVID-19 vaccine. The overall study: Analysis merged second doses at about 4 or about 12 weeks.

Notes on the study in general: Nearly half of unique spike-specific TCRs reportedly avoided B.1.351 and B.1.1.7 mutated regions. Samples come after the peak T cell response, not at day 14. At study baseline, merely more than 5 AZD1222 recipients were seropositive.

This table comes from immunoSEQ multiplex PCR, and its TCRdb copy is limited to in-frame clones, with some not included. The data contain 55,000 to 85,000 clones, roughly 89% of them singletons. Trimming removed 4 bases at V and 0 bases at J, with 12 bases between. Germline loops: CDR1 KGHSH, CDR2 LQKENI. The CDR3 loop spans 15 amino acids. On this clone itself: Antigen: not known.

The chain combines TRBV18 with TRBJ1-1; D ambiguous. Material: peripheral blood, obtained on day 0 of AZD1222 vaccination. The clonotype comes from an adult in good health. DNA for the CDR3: TGTGCCAGCTCACGCCCCCAGTCTTTGAACACTGAAGCTTTCTTT. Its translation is CASSRPQSLNTEAFF.